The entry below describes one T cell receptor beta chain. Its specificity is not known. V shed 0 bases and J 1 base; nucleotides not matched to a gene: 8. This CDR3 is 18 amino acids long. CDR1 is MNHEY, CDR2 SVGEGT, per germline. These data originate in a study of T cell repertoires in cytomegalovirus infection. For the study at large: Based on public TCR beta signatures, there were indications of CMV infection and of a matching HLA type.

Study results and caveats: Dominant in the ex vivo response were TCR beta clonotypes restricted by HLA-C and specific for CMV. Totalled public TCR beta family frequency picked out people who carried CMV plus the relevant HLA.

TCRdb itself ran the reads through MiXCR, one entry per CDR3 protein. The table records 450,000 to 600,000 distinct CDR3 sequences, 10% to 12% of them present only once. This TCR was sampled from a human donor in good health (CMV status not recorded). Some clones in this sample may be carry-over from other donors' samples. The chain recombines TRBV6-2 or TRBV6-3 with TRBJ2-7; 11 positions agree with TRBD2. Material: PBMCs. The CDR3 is CASSYSLSSGGGSYEQYF. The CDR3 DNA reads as TGTGCCAGCAGTTACTCTCTGAGTAGCGGGGGGGGGTCCTACGAGCAGTACTTC.